The clone carrying this TCR beta chain has a handful of counts. Trimming stripped 6 bases from V and 8 bases from J, with 23 bases between. Looked up from germline, CDR1 is MNHEY and CDR2 is SMNVEV (reference sequence). CDR3 length equals 16 residues. The data belong to a study of shared clonotypes between healthy human individuals. Here immunoSEQ multiplex PCR was the method, and the copy in TCRdb shows in-frame clones only, minus some. The table lists approximately 1,000,000 clones, 60% to 85% of them singletons, with about 0.89% in the top ten. Sequenced: memory CD4+ T cells from PBMCs. Stated subset: CD45RA-negative fraction. The TCR was taken from a man aged 18-30 years in good health. Some clones in this sample may be carry-over from other donors' samples. V and J are TRBV27 and TRBJ1-5, with a possible D match to TRBD1 (5 bases). The CDR3 region is CASSSHGTARMEPQHF. CDR3 nucleotides: TGTGCCAGCAGCAGCCACGGGACCGCCCGCATGGAGCCCCAGCATTTT.